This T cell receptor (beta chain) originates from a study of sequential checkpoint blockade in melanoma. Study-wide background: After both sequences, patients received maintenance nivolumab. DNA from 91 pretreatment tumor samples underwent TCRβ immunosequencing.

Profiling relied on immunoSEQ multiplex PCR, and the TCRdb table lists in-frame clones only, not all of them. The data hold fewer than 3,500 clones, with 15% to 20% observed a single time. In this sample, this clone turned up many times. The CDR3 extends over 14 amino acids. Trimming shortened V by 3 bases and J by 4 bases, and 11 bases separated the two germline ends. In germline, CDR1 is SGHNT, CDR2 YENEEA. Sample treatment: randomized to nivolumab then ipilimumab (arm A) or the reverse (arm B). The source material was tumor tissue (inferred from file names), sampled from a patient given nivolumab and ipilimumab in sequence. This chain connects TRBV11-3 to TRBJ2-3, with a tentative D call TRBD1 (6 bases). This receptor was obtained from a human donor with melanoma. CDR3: CASSFIGGADTQYF. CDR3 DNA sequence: TGTGCCAGCAGCTTTATAGGGGGAGCAGATACGCAGTATTTT. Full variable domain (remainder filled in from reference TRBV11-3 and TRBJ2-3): EAGVVQSPRYKIIEKKQPVAFWCNPISGHNTLYWYLQNLGQGPELLIRYENEEAVDDSQLPKDRFSAERLKGVDSTLKIQPAELGDSAVYLCASSFIGGADTQYFGPGTRLTVL.